Listed below are T cell receptor beta chains from one sample, sequenced in a study of early T cells in non-severe SARS-CoV-2 infection. MiXCR was run by TCRdb on the 5' RACE reads, yielding one entry per CDR3 protein. The sample includes over 30,000 distinct CDR3 sequences, around 6.8% of them seen just once. This specimen was whole blood, taken at baseline. Receptors were obtained from an adult who was a healthcare worker with PCR-confirmed SARS-CoV-2 infection or an uninfected control (not recorded which). Both conserved end residues are part of each CDR3. The order of the fields is clone size, J gene, D gene, V gene, CDR3 DNA, CDR3 protein. The D gene is left open where the match is weak. Some rows mark clone size as missing; the rest say once, few, many or name a class of expanded clone.

abundance: few; j_gene: TRBJ2-2; d_gene: .; v_gene: TRBV20-1; CDR3nt: TGCAGTGCTAGAGATAGCGGCCACGGCACCGGGGAGCTGTTTTTT; CDR3aa: CSARDSGHGTGELFF
abundance: few; j_gene: TRBJ2-2; d_gene: .; v_gene: TRBV20-1; CDR3nt: TGCAGTGCTAGAGGGGCCTTGAACACCGGGGAGCTGTTTTTT; CDR3aa: CSARGALNTGELFF
abundance: few; j_gene: TRBJ2-5; d_gene: .; v_gene: TRBV5-1; CDR3nt: TGCGCCAGCCTGGAGGGGTTGGGGCCTGGAGAGACCCAGTACTTC; CDR3aa: CASLEGLGPGETQYF
abundance: few; j_gene: TRBJ2-1; d_gene: .; v_gene: TRBV11-2; CDR3nt: TGTGCCAGCATCCACGAGGGCAGCGCCGAGCAGTTCTTC; CDR3aa: CASIHEGSAEQFF
abundance: .; j_gene: TRBJ2-3; d_gene: .; v_gene: TRBV29-1; CDR3nt: TGCAGCGTTACTCCCGACAGCACAGATACGCAGTATTTT; CDR3aa: CSVTPDSTDTQYF
abundance: many; j_gene: TRBJ2-3; d_gene: .; v_gene: TRBV21-1; CDR3nt: TGTGCCAGCAGCAACCAGGGAAAGCGAGATACGCAGTATTTT; CDR3aa: CASSNQGKRDTQYF
abundance: many; j_gene: TRBJ2-7; d_gene: TRBD2; v_gene: TRBV20-1; CDR3nt: TGCAGTGCTTTAAGCGGGAGTCTTTCCTACGAGCAGTACTTC; CDR3aa: CSALSGSLSYEQYF
abundance: few; j_gene: TRBJ1-6; d_gene: .; v_gene: TRBV6-5; CDR3nt: TGTGCCAGCAGTCCCAGACAGAGGAGCTCCTATAATTCACCCCTCCACTTT; CDR3aa: CASSPRQRSSYNSPLHF
abundance: few; j_gene: TRBJ1-1; d_gene: .; v_gene: TRBV4-2; CDR3nt: TGTGCCAGCAGCCAAGACGCGGGCAGGAACGCTGAAGCTTTCTTT; CDR3aa: CASSQDAGRNAEAFF
abundance: .; j_gene: TRBJ2-7; d_gene: .; v_gene: TRBV20-1; CDR3nt: TGCAGTGCTTCTCGGGACCCAAACTCCTACGAGCAGTACTTC; CDR3aa: CSASRDPNSYEQYF
abundance: few; j_gene: TRBJ2-3; d_gene: TRBD2; v_gene: TRBV4-2; CDR3nt: TGTGCCAGCAGCCAAGAGGGACTTGGACTAGCTGCTACAGATACGCAGTATTTT; CDR3aa: CASSQEGLGLAATDTQYF